The 15 T cell receptor beta chains below come from one sample, sequenced in a study of T cells in Graves' hyperthyroidism and ophthalmopathy. From RNA transcripts, TCR beta CDR3 regions were amplified. The HTBI primer set served for first-round RT-PCR of the TCR CDR3. TCRdb passed the multiplex PCR reads through MiXCR, listing each CDR3 protein once. The repertoire holds about 350,000 distinct CDR3 sequences, with 15% to 20% as singletons. Material for sequencing was blood. These receptors originate from a woman between 18 and 29 years old with Graves' hyperthyroidism.

V is TRBV12-3 or TRBV12-4 and J is TRBJ1-2; D remains unclear. The CDR3 is made up of 13 amino acids. V was clipped by 4 bases and J by 4 bases, with 10 bases between them. Here the CDR3 DNA reads TGTGCCAGCAGTTCCGCGGCGGTCTATGGCTACACCTTC. Its translation: CASSSAAVYGYTF.

This clonotype was counted at least ten times. The V and J genes are TRBV20-1 and TRBJ1-2, with D maybe TRBD1 (6 bases). The germline gives CDR1 DFQATT, CDR2 SNEGSKA (reference sequence). V lost 7 bases and J 4 bases, leaving 19 bases between the germline ends. The CDR3 sequence is 14 residues long. CDR3 sequence reads: CSVDSSTGLYGYTF. CDR3 nucleotide sequence: TGCAGTGTTGATAGTTCTACAGGGCTCTATGGCTACACCTTC.

This clonotype was recorded at least ten times. The chain couples TRBV9 to TRBJ2-5; weak D call: TRBD1 (6 bases). Germline CDR1 SGDLS, CDR2 YYNGEE. CDR3 size: 13 residues. With 4 bases removed from V and 5 bases from J, the gap between germline ends came to 12 bases. This CDR3 is CASSPRQDETQYF. Written as DNA, the CDR3 is TGTGCCAGCAGCCCTCGACAGGACGAGACCCAGTACTTC.

The sample holds many counts of this clonotype. V and J are TRBV6-2 or TRBV6-3 and TRBJ2-7; 11 positions match TRBD1. Germline V gives CDR1 MNHEY, CDR2 SVGEGT. CDR3 size: 13 residues. V shed 7 bases, J shed 6 bases, and the junction held 5 bases outside the gene matches. CDR3 sequence: CASKGQGVVEQYF. The CDR3, as DNA: TGTGCCAGCAAGGGACAGGGGGTCGTCGAGCAGTACTTC.

This clonotype was observed a few times. This sequence joins TRBV5-1 and TRBJ2-7, with 10 bases fitting TRBD1. Losses at the gene ends were 4 bases for V and 6 bases for J; bases not matched to a gene: 7. CDR3 length equals 14 residues. Germline loops: CDR1 SGHRS, CDR2 YFSETQ. The CDR3 spells CASSPDRGTFEQYF. DNA of the CDR3: TGCGCCAGCAGCCCGGACAGGGGGACCTTCGAGCAGTACTTC.

This clonotype was counted ten times or more. J is TRBJ1-2 and V is TRBV6-1; D not certain. V was shortened by 2 bases and J by 8 bases, with 12 bases between the two germline ends. CDR1 and CDR2 (germline): MNHNS, SASEGT. The CDR3 length is 13 residues. As DNA, the CDR3 is TGTGCCAGCAGTGAAATCACGGGCTCGGGCTACACCTTC. Translating gives CASSEITGSGYTF.

This sequence joins TRBV6-1 and TRBJ1-1; TRBD1 matches 9 bases. V was pared by 6 bases and J by 10 bases, with 12 bases of the junction left unmatched. Germline values: CDR1 MNHNS, CDR2 SASEGT. The CDR3 spans 14 residues. The CDR3 coding sequence is TGTGCCAGCAGAGCAACCATGACAGGGGGACGAGCTTTCTTT. This encodes CASRATMTGGRAFF.

The sample holds many counts of this clonotype. The rearrangement uses TRBV20-1 and TRBJ2-4, with D perhaps matching TRBD2 (6 bases). The CDR3 spans 13 residues. Deletions cut 1 base from V and 6 bases from J, with 10 bases between. Germline CDR1 and CDR2: DFQATT and SNEGSKA (reference sequence). The CDR3, as DNA: TGCAGTGCTAGAGGCGGAGGGGCAAACATTCAGTACTTC. Translated: CSARGGGANIQYF.

This clonotype was counted many times. The chain carries TRBV6-1 and TRBJ2-7, with 12 bases identical to TRBD2. Per the germline V gene, CDR1 is MNHNS and CDR2 is SASEGT. The CDR3 spans 16 residues. With V trimmed by 1 base and J by 2 bases, 3 bases remained unmatched. Written as DNA, the CDR3 is TGTGCCAGCAGTGAAGGACTAGCGGGGGTTGCCTACGAGCAGTACTTC. This translates into CASSEGLAGVAYEQYF.

This rearrangement joins TRBV6-5 to TRBJ2-7; tentative D call: TRBD2 (6 bases). This CDR3 comprises 16 residues. The germline V gene encodes CDR1 MNHEY and CDR2 SVGAGI. V lost 1 base and J 0 bases, leaving 13 bases between the germline ends. CDR3 in amino acids: CASSYLFGTRSYEQYF. CDR3 bases: TGTGCCAGCAGTTACTTGTTCGGGACTCGCTCCTACGAGCAGTACTTC.

The V and J genes are TRBV5-6 and TRBJ1-5, with 8 bases fitting TRBD1. The germline CDR1 and CDR2 sequences are SGHDT and YYEEEE. V was pared by 1 base and J by 1 base, with 7 bases of the junction left unmatched. The CDR3 loop spans 17 amino acids. The DNA of the CDR3 is TGTGCCAGCAGCTTGTTGGACAGGGAAAGGAGCAATCAGCCCCAGCATTTT. Translated, it gives CASSLLDRERSNQPQHF.

The chain combines TRBV2 with TRBJ1-5; weak D call: TRBD1 (5 bases). V lost 7 bases and J 2 bases, leaving 18 bases between the germline ends. This CDR3 is built from 16 residues. Germline-derived CDR1 and CDR2 are SNHLY and FYNNEI. Here the CDR3 reads CASTPVGGIGNQPQHF. In DNA, the CDR3 is TGTGCCAGCACCCCAGTGGGGGGGATAGGCAATCAGCCCCAGCATTTT. The whole variable domain, remainder taken from reference TRBV2 and TRBJ1-5, is EPEVTQTPSHQVTQMGQEVILRCVPISNHLYFYWYRQILGQKVEFLVSFYNNEISEKSEIFDDQFSVERPDGSNFTLKIRSTKLEDSAMYFCASTPVGGIGNQPQHFGDGTRLSIL.

The gene calls are TRBV7-3 and TRBJ2-6, with D perhaps TRBD2 (6 bases). Germline-derived CDR1 and CDR2 are SGHTA and FQGTGA. The ends were cut back, 8 bases at V and 4 bases at J, with 9 bases in the middle. This CDR3 comprises 13 residues. The CDR3 sequence: CASGTPGANVLTF. The CDR3 DNA sequence: TGTGCCAGCGGGACTCCCGGGGCCAACGTCCTGACTTTC.

This clonotype was seen repeatedly, ten times or more. J is TRBJ1-5 and V is TRBV28, with TRBD1 identical over 11 bases. There are 19 residues in the CDR3. Germline lookup yields CDR1 MDHEN and CDR2 SYDVKM. V gave up 4 bases and J gave up 2 bases; unmatched junction bases: 13. CDR3 nucleotides: TGTGCCAGCAGTTCGGACAGGGGGCGGACGGGTCTGGGCAATCAGCCCCAGCATTTT. As protein: CASSSDRGRTGLGNQPQHF. The whole variable domain, filled in from reference TRBV28 and TRBJ1-5, reads DVKVTQSSRYLVKRTGEKVFLECVQDMDHENMFWYRQDPGLGLRLIYFSYDVKMKEKGDIPEGYSVSREKKERFSLILESASTNQTSMYLCASSSDRGRTGLGNQPQHFGDGTRLSIL.

This clonotype has at least ten counts. The V and J genes are TRBV10-3 and TRBJ2-5, with 10 bases lining up with TRBD1. The length of the CDR3 is 17 residues. Germline-derived CDR1 and CDR2 are ENHRY and SYGVKD. Trimming took 0 bases from V and 2 from J; bases not matched to a gene: 6. The CDR3 DNA sequence: TGTGCCATCAGTGAGTCGACAGGGGGCAAGTTTCAAGAGACCCAGTACTTC. Its translation: CAISESTGGKFQETQYF.